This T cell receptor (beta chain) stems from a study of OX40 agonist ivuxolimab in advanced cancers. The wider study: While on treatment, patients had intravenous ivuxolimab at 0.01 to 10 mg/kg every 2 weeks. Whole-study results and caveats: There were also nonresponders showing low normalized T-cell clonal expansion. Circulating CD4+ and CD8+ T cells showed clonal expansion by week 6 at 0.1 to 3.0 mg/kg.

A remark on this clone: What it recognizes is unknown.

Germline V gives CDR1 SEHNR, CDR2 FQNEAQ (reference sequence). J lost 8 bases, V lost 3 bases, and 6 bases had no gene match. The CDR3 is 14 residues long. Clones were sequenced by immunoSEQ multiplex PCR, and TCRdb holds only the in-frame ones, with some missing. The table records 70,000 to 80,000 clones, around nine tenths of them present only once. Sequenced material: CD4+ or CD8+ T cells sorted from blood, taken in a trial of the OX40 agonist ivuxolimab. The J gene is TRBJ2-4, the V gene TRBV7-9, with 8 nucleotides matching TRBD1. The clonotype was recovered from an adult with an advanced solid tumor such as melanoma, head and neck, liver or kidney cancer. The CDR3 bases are TGTGCCAGCAGCTTGGACAGGGCAGGGGACATTCAGTACTTC. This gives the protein CASSLDRAGDIQYF.